The entry below gives a single T cell receptor beta chain sequence along with its context. The V end was cut by 2 bases, the J end by 4 bases, with 14 bases between. The CDR3 consists of 15 residues. Germline V lookup: CDR1 MGHRA, CDR2 YSYEKL. Libraries were prepared by immunoSEQ multiplex PCR; TCRdb keeps only in-frame clonotypes and omits some of them. The table records approximately 280,000 clones, roughly nine tenths of them present only once. The data derive from a study of blood T cell repertoires in COVID-19. The overall study: From T cells, B-cell-depleted T cells, or PBMCs came the material, which was cDNA or gDNA.

This receptor was taken from a man over 45 with acute or convalescent COVID-19. Sequencing was carried out using peripheral blood. The chain has TRBV4-1 and TRBJ1-1; possibly TRBD1 for D (6 bases). CDR3 amino acids: CASSQLTGVGTEAFF. The CDR3 DNA reads as TGCGCCAGCAGCCAACTGACAGGAGTAGGCACTGAAGCTTTCTTT.